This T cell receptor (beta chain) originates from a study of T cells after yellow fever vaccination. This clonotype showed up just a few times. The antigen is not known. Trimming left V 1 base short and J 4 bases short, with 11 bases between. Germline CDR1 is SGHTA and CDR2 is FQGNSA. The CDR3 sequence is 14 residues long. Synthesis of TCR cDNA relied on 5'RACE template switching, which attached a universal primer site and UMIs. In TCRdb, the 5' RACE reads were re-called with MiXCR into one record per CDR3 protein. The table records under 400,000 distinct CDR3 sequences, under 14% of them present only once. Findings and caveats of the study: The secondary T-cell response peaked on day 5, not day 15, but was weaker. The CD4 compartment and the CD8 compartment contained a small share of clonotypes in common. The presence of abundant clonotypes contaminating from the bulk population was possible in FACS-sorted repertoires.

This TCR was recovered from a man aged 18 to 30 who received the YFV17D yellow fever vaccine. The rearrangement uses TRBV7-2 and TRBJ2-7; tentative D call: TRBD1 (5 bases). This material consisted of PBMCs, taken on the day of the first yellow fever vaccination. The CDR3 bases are TGTGCCAGCAGCTTAGGGGGCTATGCATACGAGCAGTACTTC. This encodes CASSLGGYAYEQYF.